Listed below are T cell receptor beta chains from one sample, sequenced in a study of T cells in Graves' hyperthyroidism and ophthalmopathy. TCRdb re-called the multiplex PCR reads with MiXCR, one entry per CDR3 protein. This repertoire shows approximately 490,000 distinct CDR3 sequences, 22% found once; its top ten account for under 55%. Sequencing was done on a sample of blood. The receptors derive from a woman between 65 and 79 years old with Graves' ophthalmopathy. Both conserved end residues are part of each CDR3. The D gene is left open where the match is weak. The size field is filled for only some rows; it gives once, few, many or a size class.

size | J | V | D | CDR3 | DNA
few | TRBJ2-7 | TRBV5-1 | NA | CASSWTSAGPSYEQYF | TGCGCCAGCAGCTGGACGTCGGCGGGGCCTTCCTACGAGCAGTACTTC
few | TRBJ2-7 | TRBV6-2/TRBV6-3 | NA | CASTDLTTSSSKQYF | TGTGCCAGCACCGACCTAACCACCTCTAGCTCAAAGCAGTACTTC
NA | TRBJ1-1 | TRBV4-3 | NA | CASSPTGLGAFF | TGCGCCAGCAGCCCAACAGGGTTGGGAGCTTTCTTT
NA | TRBJ1-5 | TRBV10-3 | NA | CAISENQGIGNQPQHF | TGTGCCATCAGTGAGAATCAGGGTATTGGTAATCAGCCCCAGCATTTT
NA | TRBJ1-2 | TRBV20-1 | TRBD1 | CSARAETGGGYTF | TGCAGTGCTAGAGCTGAAACAGGGGGTGGCTACACCTTC
NA | TRBJ1-4 | TRBV20-1 | NA | CSARVASGGANEKLFF | TGCAGTGCTAGAGTCGCAAGTGGGGGCGCTAATGAAAAACTGTTTTTT
NA | TRBJ2-1 | TRBV9 | TRBD2 | CASSVGAGASYNEQFF | TGTGCCAGCAGCGTAGGGGCGGGAGCGTCCTACAATGAGCAGTTCTTC
few | TRBJ2-7 | TRBV20-1 | TRBD1 | CSATPVEGQIYEQYF | TGCAGTGCCACACCCGTAGAGGGACAGATTTACGAGCAGTACTTC
few | TRBJ1-2 | TRBV28 | NA | CASSLTDYNYGYTF | TGTGCCAGCAGTCTAACGGACTATAACTATGGCTACACCTTC
NA | TRBJ1-4 | TRBV24-1 | NA | CATSDFGNEKLFF | TGTGCCACCAGTGATTTCGGTAATGAAAAACTGTTTTTT
NA | TRBJ2-5 | TRBV9 | NA | CASSLIGLAGETQYF | TGTGCCAGCAGCCTTATTGGGCTAGCCGGGGAGACCCAGTACTTC
many | TRBJ2-7 | TRBV20-1 | NA | CSAGVGSFEQYF | TGCAGTGCTGGGGTCGGGAGCTTCGAGCAGTACTTC
few | TRBJ2-5 | TRBV5-8 | NA | CASSQDGRGFVETQYF | TGTGCCAGCAGCCAAGACGGCCGAGGGTTCGTGGAGACCCAGTACTTC
NA | TRBJ1-2 | TRBV9 | NA | CASSPLSEGNVWYGYTF | TGTGCCAGCAGCCCCCTTAGCGAGGGAAATGTGTGGTATGGCTACACCTTC
once | TRBJ1-3 | TRBV6-9 | NA | CASSSPHTGPSGNTIYF | TGTGCCAGCAGTTCTCCTCATACAGGGCCCTCTGGAAACACCATATATTTT
few | TRBJ2-2 | TRBV7-3 | TRBD1 | CASSPDRGNTGELFF | TGTGCCAGCAGCCCTGACAGGGGGAACACCGGGGAGCTGTTTTTT
few | TRBJ2-7 | TRBV20-1 | TRBD2 | CSARGMGLPYEQYF | TGCAGTGCTAGAGGGATGGGACTACCCTACGAGCAGTACTTC
NA | TRBJ1-3 | TRBV3-1 | NA | CASSQDIPTGSTGNTIYF | TGTGCCAGCAGCCAAGATATCCCGACAGGATCGACGGGAAACACCATATATTTT
NA | TRBJ2-3 | TRBV7-3 | TRBD2 | CASSRRLAGSTDTQYF | TGTGCCAGCAGCCGTAGACTAGCGGGAAGCACAGATACGCAGTATTTT
few | TRBJ2-1 | TRBV12-5 | NA | CASGGNPNEQFF | TGTGCTAGTGGGGGGAACCCCAATGAGCAGTTCTTC
few | TRBJ2-3 | TRBV28 | NA | CASTARGGMQVDTQYF | TGTGCCAGCACCGCCCGTGGGGGGATGCAGGTCGATACGCAGTATTTT
NA | TRBJ2-5 | TRBV5-1 | NA | CASSSTQVKETQYF | TGCGCCAGCAGCTCTACCCAGGTGAAAGAGACCCAGTACTTC
NA | TRBJ2-1 | TRBV24-1 | TRBD2 | CATSDPGLAGLRGSYNEQFF | TGTGCCACCAGTGACCCAGGACTAGCGGGGCTTAGGGGCTCCTACAATGAGCAGTTCTTC
many | TRBJ2-1 | TRBV2 | TRBD2 | CASSAERGYNEQFF | TGTGCCAGTAGTGCAGAGCGGGGCTACAATGAGCAGTTCTTC
few | TRBJ2-7 | TRBV5-1 | TRBD1 | CASSFGEDRVLYEQYF | TGCGCCAGCAGCTTTGGGGAGGACAGGGTGCTCTACGAGCAGTACTTC
few | TRBJ2-1 | TRBV3-1 | TRBD1 | CASSLGQAVNEQFF | TGTGCCAGCAGCCTCGGACAGGCAGTCAATGAGCAGTTCTTC
many | TRBJ2-1 | TRBV7-9 | TRBD2 | CASTVLTVAGAYNEQFF | TGTGCCAGCACTGTACTGACGGTAGCGGGAGCTTACAATGAGCAGTTCTTC
NA | TRBJ2-5 | TRBV3-1 | TRBD2 | CASSPTSGSWSGGETQYF | TGTGCCAGCAGCCCAACTAGCGGGAGCTGGTCTGGGGGAGAGACCCAGTACTTC
many | TRBJ2-3 | TRBV27 | TRBD1 | CASSSKLGQGTDTQYF | TGTGCCAGCAGCTCAAAATTGGGACAGGGCACAGATACGCAGTATTTT
few | TRBJ2-1 | TRBV6-2/TRBV6-3 | TRBD2 | CASSYSGGGTYNEQFF | TGTGCCAGCAGTTACTCCGGGGGGGGGACCTACAATGAGCAGTTCTTC
few | TRBJ1-4 | TRBV18 | TRBD1 | CASSPGTAEKLFF | TGTGCCAGCTCACCCGGGACAGCTGAAAAACTGTTTTTT